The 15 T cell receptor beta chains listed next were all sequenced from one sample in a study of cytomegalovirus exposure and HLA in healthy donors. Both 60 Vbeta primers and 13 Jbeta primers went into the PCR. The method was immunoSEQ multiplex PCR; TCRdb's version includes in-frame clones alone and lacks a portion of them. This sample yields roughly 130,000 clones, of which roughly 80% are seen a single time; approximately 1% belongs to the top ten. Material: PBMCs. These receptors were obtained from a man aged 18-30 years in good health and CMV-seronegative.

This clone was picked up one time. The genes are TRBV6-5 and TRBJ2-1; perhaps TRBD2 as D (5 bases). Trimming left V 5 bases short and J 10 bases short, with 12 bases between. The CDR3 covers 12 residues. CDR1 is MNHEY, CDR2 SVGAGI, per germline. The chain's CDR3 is CASSPGPGEQFF. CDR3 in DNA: TGTGCCAGCAGTCCCGGACCGGGGGAGCAGTTCTTC.

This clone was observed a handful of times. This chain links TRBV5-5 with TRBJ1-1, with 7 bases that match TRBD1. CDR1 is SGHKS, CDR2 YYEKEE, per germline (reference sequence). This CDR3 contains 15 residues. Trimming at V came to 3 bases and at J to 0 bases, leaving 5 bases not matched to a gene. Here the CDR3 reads CASSYGQVMNTEAFF. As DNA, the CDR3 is TGTGCCAGCAGCTATGGACAGGTCATGAACACTGAAGCTTTCTTT.

The CDR3 is CASSLSSQGSNEKLFF. CDR3 bases: TGTGCCAGCAGTTTATCCTCCCAGGGTTCTAATGAAAAACTGTTTTTT. This sequence joins TRBV27 and TRBJ1-4, with D maybe TRBD1 (5 bases). V dropped 0 bases and J dropped 3 bases, with 11 bases sitting between them. The CDR3 contains 16 residues. Germline values: CDR1 MNHEY, CDR2 SMNVEV (reference sequence).

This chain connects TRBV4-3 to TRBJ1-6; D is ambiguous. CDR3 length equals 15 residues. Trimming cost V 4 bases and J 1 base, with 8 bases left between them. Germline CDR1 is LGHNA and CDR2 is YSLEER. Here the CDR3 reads CASSRGRSYNSPLHF. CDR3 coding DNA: TGCGCCAGCAGCCGCGGTCGATCCTATAATTCACCCCTCCACTTT.

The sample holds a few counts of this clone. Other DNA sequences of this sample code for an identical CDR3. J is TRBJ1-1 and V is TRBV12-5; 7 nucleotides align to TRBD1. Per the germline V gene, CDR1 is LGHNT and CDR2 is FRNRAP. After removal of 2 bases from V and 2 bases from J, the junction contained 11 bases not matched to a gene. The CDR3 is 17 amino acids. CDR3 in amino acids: CASGLPKWGTANTEAFF. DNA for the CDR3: TGTGCTAGTGGTTTGCCAAAGTGGGGGACAGCTAACACTGAAGCTTTCTTT. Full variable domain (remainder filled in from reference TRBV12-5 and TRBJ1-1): DARVTQTPRHKVTEMGQEVTMRCQPILGHNTVFWYRQTMMQGLELLAYFRNRAPLDDSGMPKDRFSAEMPDATLATLKIQPSEPRDSAVYFCASGLPKWGTANTEAFFGQGTRLTVV.

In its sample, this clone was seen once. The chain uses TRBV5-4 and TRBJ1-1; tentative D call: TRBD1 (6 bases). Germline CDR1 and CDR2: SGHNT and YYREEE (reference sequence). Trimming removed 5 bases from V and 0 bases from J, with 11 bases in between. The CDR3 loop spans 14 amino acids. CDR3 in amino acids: CASSRAGVNTEAFF. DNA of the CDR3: TGTGCCAGCAGTCGCGCAGGGGTGAACACTGAAGCTTTCTTT.

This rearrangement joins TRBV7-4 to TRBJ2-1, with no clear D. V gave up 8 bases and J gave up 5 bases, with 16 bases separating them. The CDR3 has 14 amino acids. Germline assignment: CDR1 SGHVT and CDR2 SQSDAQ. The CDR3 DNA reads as TGTGCCAGCCATTCTAGTAGGAGCGACAATGAGCAGTTCTTC. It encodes CASHSSRSDNEQFF.

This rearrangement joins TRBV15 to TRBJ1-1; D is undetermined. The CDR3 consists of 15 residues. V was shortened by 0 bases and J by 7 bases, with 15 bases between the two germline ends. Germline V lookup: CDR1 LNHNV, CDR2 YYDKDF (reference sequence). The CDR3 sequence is CATSRDESGEGEAFF. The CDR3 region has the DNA TGTGCCACCAGCAGAGATGAATCAGGAGAGGGTGAAGCTTTCTTT.

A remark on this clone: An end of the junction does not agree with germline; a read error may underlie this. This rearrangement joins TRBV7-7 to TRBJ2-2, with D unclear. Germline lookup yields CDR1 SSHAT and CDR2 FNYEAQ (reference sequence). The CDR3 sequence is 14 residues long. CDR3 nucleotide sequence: TGTGCTAGCAGCCGCTCGCAGGACACCGGGGAGCTGTTTTTT. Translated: CASSRSQDTGELFF.

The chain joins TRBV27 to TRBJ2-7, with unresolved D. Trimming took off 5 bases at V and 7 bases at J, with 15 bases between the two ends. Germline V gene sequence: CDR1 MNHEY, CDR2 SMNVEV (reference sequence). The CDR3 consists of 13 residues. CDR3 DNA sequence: TGTGCCAGCAGTCACGGGTACTATCGGGAGCAGTACTTC. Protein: CASSHGYYREQYF.

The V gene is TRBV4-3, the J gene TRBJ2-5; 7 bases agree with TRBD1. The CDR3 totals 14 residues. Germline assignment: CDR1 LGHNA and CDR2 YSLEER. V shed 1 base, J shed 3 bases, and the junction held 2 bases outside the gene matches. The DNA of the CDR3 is TGCGCCAGCAGCCAAGGAACAGGGGAAGAGACCCAGTACTTC. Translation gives CASSQGTGEETQYF.

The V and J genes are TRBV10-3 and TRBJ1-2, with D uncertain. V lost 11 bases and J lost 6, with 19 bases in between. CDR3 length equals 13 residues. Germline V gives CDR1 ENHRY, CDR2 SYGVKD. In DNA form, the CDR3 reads TGTGCCTCCAGGCCGAGAGAACGGCATGGCTACACCTTC. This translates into CASRPRERHGYTF.

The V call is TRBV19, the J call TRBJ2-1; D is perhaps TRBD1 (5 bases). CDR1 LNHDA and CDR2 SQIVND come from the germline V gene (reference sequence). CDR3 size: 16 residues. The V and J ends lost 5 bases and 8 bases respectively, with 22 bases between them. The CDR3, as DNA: TGTGCCAGTAGTCTCTTAACGACCAGACAGAACCATGAGCAGTTCTTC. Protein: CASSLLTTRQNHEQFF.

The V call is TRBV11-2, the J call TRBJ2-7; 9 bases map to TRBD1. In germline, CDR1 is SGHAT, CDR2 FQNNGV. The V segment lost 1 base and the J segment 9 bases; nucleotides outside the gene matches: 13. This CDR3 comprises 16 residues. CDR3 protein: CASSLGAGTGLVGQYF. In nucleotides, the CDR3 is TGTGCCAGCAGCTTAGGTGCCGGGACAGGGCTGGTCGGGCAGTACTTC.

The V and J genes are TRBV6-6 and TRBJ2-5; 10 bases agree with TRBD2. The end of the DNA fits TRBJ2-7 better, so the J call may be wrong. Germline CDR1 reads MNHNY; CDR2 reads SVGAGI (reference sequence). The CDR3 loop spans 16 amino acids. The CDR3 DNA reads TGTGCCAGCAGTTCCTCCCCTAGCGGGAGAGCCTACGAGCAGTACTTC. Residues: CASSSSPSGRAYEQYF.